The 23 T cell receptor beta chains given below trace back to one sample, sequenced in a study of blood T cells in healthy people across ages. Using a J-beta primer mix together with a sample-barcoded 5' primer, a second PCR was run for roughly 7 to 12 cycles. TCRdb fed the 5' RACE reads into MiXCR, producing one record per CDR3 protein. The table lists roughly 1,100,000 distinct CDR3 sequences, about 23% of them singletons. The sample also formed part of further work on T cells of mothers and their children.

The specimen sequenced was blood. These receptors came from a girl aged 2 to 9 in good health.

V gene TRBV11-3 combines with J gene TRBJ1-1; D is uncertain. The CDR3 consists of 13 residues. From germline, CDR1 is SGHNT and CDR2 YENEEA. V dropped 1 base and J dropped 8 bases, with 11 bases sitting between them. The CDR3 sequence: CASSLVRRAEAFF. CDR3 sequence (DNA): TGTGCCAGCAGCTTAGTCAGGAGGGCCGAAGCTTTCTTT.

The V call is TRBV6-1, the J call TRBJ1-6, with D possibly TRBD1 on 6 matching bases. The CDR3 is made up of 14 amino acids. Trimming removed 3 bases at V and 6 bases at J, with 9 bases between. The germline CDR1 and CDR2 sequences are MNHNS and SASEGT. This chain's CDR3 is CASSEGRGNSPLHF. The CDR3 DNA sequence: TGTGCCAGCAGTGAGGGCAGGGGTAATTCACCCCTCCACTTT.

V usage is TRBV6-1 and J usage is TRBJ2-3; 9 nucleotides line up with TRBD2. Trimming removed 2 bases from V and 3 bases from J; junction bases left unmatched: 3. CDR3 size: 15 residues. Germline assignment: CDR1 MNHNS and CDR2 SASEGT. The CDR3 DNA sequence: TGTGCCAGCAGTGAAAGCGGGAGGAGGACAGATACGCAGTATTTT. Its translation: CASSESGRRTDTQYF.

This clonotype appeared a few times. The chain links TRBV5-1 to TRBJ2-7; 7 positions match TRBD1. There are 17 residues in the CDR3. From germline, CDR1 is SGHRS and CDR2 YFSETQ. The ends lost 0 bases at V and 1 base at J; junction bases unmatched: 10. The CDR3: CASSLVRGPFESYEQYF. The CDR3 region has the DNA TGCGCCAGCAGCTTGGTGAGGGGGCCCTTTGAGTCCTACGAGCAGTACTTC.

This clonotype was observed a few times. This chain links TRBV11-3 with TRBJ2-7, with TRBD2 matching over 13 bases. The end of the DNA is better explained by TRBJ2-1, so the J call may be wrong. This CDR3 spans 16 amino acids. Per the germline V gene, CDR1 is SGHNT and CDR2 is YENEEA. This chain's CDR3 is CASSSLTSGGHLIQFF. CDR3 coding DNA: TGTGCCAGCAGCTCGCTGACTAGCGGGGGGCATCTCATACAGTTCTTC.

This clonotype was counted only a few times. One junction end does not reproduce the germline sequence, and a read error may be involved. The chain employs TRBV5-1 and TRBJ2-7; tentatively, D is TRBD1 (6 bases). The CDR3 has 13 amino acids. The V gene's germline CDR1 is SGHRS and CDR2 YFSETQ. The CDR3: CAGRAGATYEQYF. CDR3 nucleotide sequence: TGCGCCGGCAGGGCAGGGGCGACCTACGAGCAGTACTTC.

The chain employs TRBV6-2 or TRBV6-3 and TRBJ1-2, with 10 positions matching TRBD1. This CDR3 comprises 15 residues. With V trimmed by 7 bases and J by 6 bases, 11 bases remained unmatched. The germline V gene encodes CDR1 MNHEY and CDR2 SVGEGT. As DNA, the CDR3 is TGTGCCAGCACCGGTACGGGACAGGGGTTGAATGGCTACACCTTC. Its protein product is CASTGTGQGLNGYTF.

This clonotype was picked up a small number of times. The V gene is TRBV28, the J gene TRBJ2-7; D is perhaps TRBD2 (6 bases). This CDR3 is built from 12 residues. The germline V and J ends were trimmed by 8 bases and 3 bases, with 11 bases remaining between them. Germline assignment: CDR1 MDHEN and CDR2 SYDVKM. This CDR3 is CASCGGNYEQYF. The CDR3, as DNA: TGTGCCAGCTGTGGGGGGAACTACGAGCAGTACTTC. Using reference TRBV28 and TRBJ2-7 for the parts outside the CDR3, the full variable domain is DVKVTQSSRYLVKRTGEKVFLECVQDMDHENMFWYRQDPGLGLRLIYFSYDVKMKEKGDIPEGYSVSREKKERFSLILESASTNQTSMYLCASCGGNYEQYFGPGTRLTVT.

V usage is TRBV7-2 and J usage is TRBJ2-3; maybe TRBD2 (5 bases). Germline V gene data show CDR1 as SGHTA and CDR2 as FQGNSA. The V end lost 5 bases, the J end lost 12 bases, and 15 bases lay between the germline ends. The CDR3 runs 12 residues. This chain's CDR3 is CASSGNGKHQYF. The CDR3 coding sequence is TGTGCCAGCAGCGGGAACGGGAAACACCAGTATTTT.

V and J are TRBV11-2 and TRBJ2-7; tentatively, D is TRBD1 (5 bases). The germline V gene encodes CDR1 SGHAT and CDR2 FQNNGV. This CDR3 spans 14 amino acids. The CDR3 sequence: CSAVRRASSYEQYF. The CDR3 nucleotides are TGTTCTGCCGTGCGCAGGGCAAGCTCCTACGAGCAGTACTTC. The whole variable domain, remainder taken from reference TRBV11-2 and TRBJ2-7, is EAGVAQSPRYKIIEKRQSVAFWCNPISGHATLYWYQQILGQGPKLLIQFQNNGVVDDSQLPKDRFSAERLKGVDSTLKIQPAKLEDSAVYLCSAVRRASSYEQYFGPGTRLTVT.

This clonotype was recorded a few times. V is TRBV7-2 and J is TRBJ2-3; 9 nucleotides match TRBD2. From germline, CDR1 is SGHTA and CDR2 FQGNSA. The junction had 4 bases not matched to a gene; V was cut back by 1 base and J by 2 bases. This CDR3 has 16 amino acids. The CDR3 nucleotides read TGTGCCAGCAGCTTAGTTTCTAGCGGGAACACAGATACGCAGTATTTT. Translating gives CASSLVSSGNTDTQYF.

This chain connects TRBV20-1 to TRBJ2-7; possibly TRBD2 for D (7 bases). The J call may not be correct, given that the DNA end is closer to TRBJ2-5. The CDR3 totals 16 residues. CDR1 is DFQATT, CDR2 SNEGSKA, per germline (reference sequence). This CDR3 reads CSARRGGGPTQETQYF. For the CDR3, the DNA is TGCAGTGCTAGACGAGGGGGAGGGCCGACCCAAGAGACCCAGTACTTC.

This clonotype turned up a few times. V usage is TRBV27 and J usage is TRBJ2-7; TRBD1 or TRBD2 may be the D gene (5 bases each). Germline CDR1 and CDR2: MNHEY and SMNVEV (reference sequence). Trimming cost V 2 bases and J 5 bases, with 10 bases left between them. The CDR3 covers 13 residues. For the CDR3, the DNA is TGTGCCAGCAGTTTAAGGGACGAAAACGAGCAGTACTTC. The encoded protein is CASSLRDENEQYF.

This clonotype was detected only a few times. The chain links TRBV6-2 or TRBV6-3 to TRBJ2-7; D is unclear. Looked up from germline, CDR1 is MNHEY and CDR2 is SVGEGT. V was clipped by 4 bases and J by 6 bases, with 10 bases between them. The CDR3 contains 12 residues. CDR3 protein: CASSFALSEQYF. Here the CDR3 DNA reads TGTGCCAGCAGTTTTGCGTTAAGCGAGCAGTACTTC.

This clonotype was found a few times. V gene TRBV9 combines with J gene TRBJ2-5; possibly TRBD1 or TRBD2 for D (7 bases each). The CDR3 is made up of 17 amino acids. Per the germline V gene, CDR1 is SGDLS and CDR2 is YYNGEE. V lost 4 bases, J lost 4 bases, and 23 bases lay in between. CDR3 residues: CASSPPLSGEGAETQYF. The CDR3 DNA reads as TGTGCCAGCAGCCCCCCTTTGAGCGGGGAGGGGGCAGAGACCCAGTACTTC.

The chain has TRBV4-3 and TRBJ2-5; 9 nucleotides line up with TRBD2. The J call may be incorrect, as the DNA end agrees better with TRBJ2-1. Germline CDR1 and CDR2: LGHNA and YSLEER. The CDR3 sequence is 17 residues long. CDR3 protein: CASSQDRSSGGRNEQFF. DNA of the CDR3: TGCGCCAGCAGCCAAGATCGTAGTAGCGGGGGCCGTAATGAGCAGTTCTTC.

This clonotype was counted once. The junction differs from germline at one of its ends, possibly a read error. The chain uses TRBV12-3 or TRBV12-4 and TRBJ2-5, with 8 bases fitting TRBD1. This CDR3 spans 11 amino acids. CDR3: CASSLRTGRFF. DNA for the CDR3: TGTGCCAGCAGTTTACGGACAGGGCGGTTCTTC.

The V call is TRBV7-2, the J call TRBJ2-7; either TRBD1 or TRBD2 may supply D (5 bases each). The CDR3 sequence is 14 residues long. Between the trimmed V and J ends, which lost 7 bases and 2 bases, there was a span of 15 bases. The V gene's germline CDR1 is SGHTA and CDR2 FQGNSA. Here the CDR3 reads CASTGTEPTYEQYF. As DNA, the CDR3 is TGTGCCAGCACCGGGACCGAACCTACCTACGAGCAGTACTTC.

This rearrangement joins TRBV29-1 to TRBJ2-3; tentative D call: TRBD2 (5 bases). The CDR3 sequence is 14 residues long. V was clipped by 3 bases and J by 1 base, with 11 bases between them. Per the germline V gene, CDR1 is SQVTM and CDR2 is ANQGSEA. The CDR3 DNA reads TGCAGCGTTGAGGAAGCGGATGGCACAGATACGCAGTATTTT. It translates to CSVEEADGTDTQYF.

This clonotype has a handful of counts. J is TRBJ2-3 and V is TRBV5-4, with 13 bases identical to TRBD2. The CDR3 is 16 residues long. V was clipped by 3 bases and J by 5 bases; unmatched bases: 6. CDR1 SGHNT and CDR2 YYREEE come from the germline V gene (reference sequence). CDR3 residues: CASSSTSGGVRDTQYF. The CDR3 nucleotides are TGTGCCAGCAGCTCAACTAGCGGGGGGGTAAGAGATACGCAGTATTTT.

The gene calls are TRBV29-1 and TRBJ2-1; D is perhaps TRBD1 (5 bases). This CDR3 contains 13 residues. Germline CDR1 reads SQVTM; CDR2 reads ANQGSEA. V lost 0 bases and J 9 bases, leaving 12 bases between the germline ends. The CDR3 DNA reads TGCAGCGTTGAAGACGAGATGGGGCGTGAGCAGTTCTTC. Protein product: CSVEDEMGREQFF.

The rearrangement joins TRBV7-3 to TRBJ2-7; D perhaps matches TRBD1 (6 bases). Trimming removed 3 bases at V and 6 bases at J, with 15 bases between. Per the germline V gene, CDR1 is SGHTA and CDR2 is FQGTGA. This CDR3 region has 14 residues. The CDR3 sequence: CASSLGTPNPEQYF. For the CDR3, the DNA is TGTGCCAGCAGCTTGGGGACACCGAACCCCGAGCAGTACTTC.

The V and J genes are TRBV13 and TRBJ2-5; D gene ambiguous. TRBJ2-1 matches the DNA end more closely, so the J call is doubtful. The CDR3 sequence is 12 residues long. Germline lookup yields CDR1 PRHDT and CDR2 FYEKMQ (reference sequence). CDR3 loop: CASSRTLNEQFF. The CDR3 coding sequence is TGTGCCAGCAGCCGGACCCTCAATGAGCAGTTCTTC.